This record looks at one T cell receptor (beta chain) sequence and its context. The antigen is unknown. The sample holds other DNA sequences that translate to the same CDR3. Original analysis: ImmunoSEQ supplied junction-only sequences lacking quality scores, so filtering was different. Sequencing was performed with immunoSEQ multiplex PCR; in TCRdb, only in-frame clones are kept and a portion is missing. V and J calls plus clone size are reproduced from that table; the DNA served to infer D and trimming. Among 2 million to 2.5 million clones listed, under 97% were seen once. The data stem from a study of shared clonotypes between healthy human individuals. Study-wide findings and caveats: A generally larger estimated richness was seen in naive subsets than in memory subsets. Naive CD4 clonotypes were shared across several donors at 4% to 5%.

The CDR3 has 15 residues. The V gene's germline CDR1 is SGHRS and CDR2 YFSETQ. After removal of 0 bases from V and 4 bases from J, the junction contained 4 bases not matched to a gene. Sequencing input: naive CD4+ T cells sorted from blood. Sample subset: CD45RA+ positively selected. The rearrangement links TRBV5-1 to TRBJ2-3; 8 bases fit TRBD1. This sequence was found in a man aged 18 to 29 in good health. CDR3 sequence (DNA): TGCGCCAGCAGCTTGGCCGGACAGGGCGCAGATACGCAGTATTTT. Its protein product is CASSLAGQGADTQYF.